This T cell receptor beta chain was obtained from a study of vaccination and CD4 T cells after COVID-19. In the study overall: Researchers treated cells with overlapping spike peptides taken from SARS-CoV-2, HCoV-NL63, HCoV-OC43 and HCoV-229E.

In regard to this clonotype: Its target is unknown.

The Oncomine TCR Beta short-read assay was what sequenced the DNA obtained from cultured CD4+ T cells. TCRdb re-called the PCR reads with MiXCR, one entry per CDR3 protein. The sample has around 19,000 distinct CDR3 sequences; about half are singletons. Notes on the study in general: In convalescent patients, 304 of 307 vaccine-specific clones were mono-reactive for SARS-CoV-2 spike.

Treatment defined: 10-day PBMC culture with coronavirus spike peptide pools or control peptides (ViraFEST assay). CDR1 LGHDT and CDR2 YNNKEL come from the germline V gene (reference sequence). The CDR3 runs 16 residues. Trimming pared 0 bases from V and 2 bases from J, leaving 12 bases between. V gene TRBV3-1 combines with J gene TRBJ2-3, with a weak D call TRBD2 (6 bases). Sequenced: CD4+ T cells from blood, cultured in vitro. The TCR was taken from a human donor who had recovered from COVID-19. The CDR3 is CASSQEARGFTDTQYF. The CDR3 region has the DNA TGTGCCAGCAGCCAAGAGGCGCGGGGTTTCACAGATACGCAGTATTTT.